The present TCR beta chain was sequenced within a study of spatial heterogeneity in lung cancer (dated by TCRdb to the late 2010s). In terms of the full investigation: Samples were obtained from about 75 patients with early-stage, untreated non-small cell lung cancer from the lung TRACERx cohort. Follow-up PBMC samples were sequenced whenever the samples were available, and the median time to follow-up was 2 to 3 years after resection. More beta-chain than alpha-chain transcripts were consistently detected, likely reflecting higher beta-chain transcript abundance. In the raw uncorrected reads, each unique combination of TCR and UMI appeared on average more than ten times. In non-small cell lung cancer, the study made a quantitative comparison of TCR alpha and beta repertoires among multiple tumor regions, matched nontumor lung and blood. The study linked features of the TCR repertoire to counts of nonsynonymous mutations, which were determined by whole-exome sequencing of tumor tissue. At surgery, hundreds of tumor regions, around 64 matched nontumor lung samples and about 56 PBMC samples were TCR-sequenced for both alpha and beta chains. General conclusions and limits of the study: Only approximately 13 patients were included in the comparisons of baseline and follow-up blood repertoires. Ubiquitous expanded tumor TCRs were detected in blood more often at tumor resection than at routine follow-up. Additional single-cell paired TCR alpha and beta sequencing was considered necessary to confirm, at a functional level, the hypothesis that regional TCRs recognize regional mutations.

Receptor libraries were prepared by 5' RACE. Sequencing took place on a NextSeq 500. In the TCR library protocol, a unique molecular identifier was attached to each TCR cDNA molecule so that PCR and sequencing errors could be corrected. The paper's data handling went like this. TCR identification, UMI-based error correction and CDR3 extraction were all carried out with Decombinator tools. Expanded TCRs were defined as those above a frequency of 2 per 1,000, corresponding to the top 1% of the tumor frequency distribution. Renyi diversity was calculated using the R vegan package after each repertoire was subsampled 100 times to 5,000 TCRs. CDR3 similarity networks were constructed using string-kernel similarity of amino acid triplets, with links drawn between CDR3s whose pairwise similarity was above 0.82. TCRdb reanalyzed the raw reads on its own, using fastp at Q25 for trimming and MiXCR for clone calling, and kept in-frame beta chains. Every distinct CDR3 protein forms one entry, paired with its most common genes and DNA. For this entry, the V and J calls and clone size follow TCRdb and not the study's own pipeline. The sample records tens of thousands of distinct CDR3 sequences, around 9.6% of which are singletons. The top ten constitute roughly a fifth of the sample.

This clonotype was seen many times. The clone's antigen remains unknown. No base qualities exist here, and no much larger clone lies one base off it. In light of the paper, this sample's time point label describes: blood at routine non-recurrence follow-up after resection. For TCR sequencing, whole RNA was extracted from tumor and nontumor lung tissue, or from cryopreserved PBMC samples, and no cell sorting was done. Only patients with enough RNA available from two or more tumor regions were chosen for TCR sequencing. The junction carries 13 bases between V and J, which are trimmed by 3 bases and 1 base respectively. The germline V gene sets CDR1 to SGHRS and CDR2 to YFSETQ. Reading from cysteine to phenylalanine, the CDR3 counts 15 amino acids. The sequence is cut down to CDR3 DNA, 45 bases in frame from base 1.

The rearrangement combines TRBV5-1 with TRBJ2-5; the best D guess is TRBD1, with 6 bases matching. This clonotype was sampled from a male donor with early-stage non-small cell lung cancer. This sample comprised PBMCs, obtained at follow-up. This receptor has the CDR3 CASSYFQDSQETQYF. The nucleotide sequence reads as follows: TGCGCCAGCAGCTACTTTCAGGACAGCCAAGAGACCCAGTACTTC.